These T cell receptor beta chains were read from a single sample in a study of blood T cell repertoires in COVID-19. Data came from immunoSEQ multiplex PCR; TCRdb stores just in-frame clones and leaves some out. The data show about 140,000 clones, about 82% seen once. Sequencing was done on a sample of peripheral blood. The receptors shown here come from a man aged 50-60 years with acute or convalescent COVID-19. Both conserved end residues are trimmed from each CDR3. D genes are given only for firm matches.

D: TRBD1
J: TRBJ1-2
length: 12
V: TRBV7-3
CDR3: ASSLQGDGYGYT

D: TRBD2
J: TRBJ2-7
length: 12
V: TRBV14
CDR3: ASRASGSSGEQY

D: TRBD2
J: TRBJ2-1
length: 18
V: TRBV5-1
CDR3: ASSLGAGTSAIWDYNEQF

D: NA
J: TRBJ1-6
length: 12
V: TRBV7-8
CDR3: ASSSQTGDSPLH

D: TRBD1
J: TRBJ2-5
length: 15
V: TRBV5-1
CDR3: ASSGTGNPRRQETQY

D: NA
J: TRBJ1-4
length: 15
V: TRBV30
CDR3: AWSAVQDFTTNEKLF

D: TRBD1
J: TRBJ1-6
length: 11
V: TRBV6-5
CDR3: ASSYDRVSPLH

D: NA
J: TRBJ2-7
length: 9
V: TRBV12-3/TRBV12-4
CDR3: ASSSRYEQY

D: NA
J: TRBJ1-2
length: 10
V: TRBV6-5
CDR3: ASRSRGLGYT

D: NA
J: TRBJ1-3
length: 14
V: TRBV21-1
CDR3: ATAPGGTGTGDTIY

D: NA
J: TRBJ1-1
length: 11
V: TRBV10-1
CDR3: ASSEGENTEAF

D: NA
J: TRBJ2-7
length: 13
V: TRBV11-3
CDR3: ASSSPPDSSYEQY

D: TRBD2
J: TRBJ2-3
length: 13
V: TRBV6-5
CDR3: ASSFGGGPVDTQY

D: NA
J: TRBJ1-6
length: 13
V: TRBV21-1
CDR3: ASSKEPGPNSPLH

D: TRBD2
J: TRBJ2-7
length: 12
V: TRBV7-9
CDR3: ASSSSGTSRDQY

D: NA
J: TRBJ1-6
length: 12
V: TRBV7-9
CDR3: ASSQDSPNSPLH

D: TRBD1
J: TRBJ1-4
length: 15
V: TRBV6-1
CDR3: ASSESQYRGRREKLF

D: TRBD1
J: TRBJ1-2
length: 11
V: TRBV11-3
CDR3: ASSLGTGYGYT

D: NA
J: TRBJ2-7
length: 13
V: TRBV6-5
CDR3: ASRPSIGGVLLQY

D: NA
J: TRBJ2-3
length: 16
V: TRBV11-1
CDR3: ASSLANLALAGTDTQY

D: NA
J: TRBJ1-2
length: 14
V: TRBV5-1
CDR3: ASSSGQSFFNYGYT

D: TRBD1
J: TRBJ1-2
length: 12
V: TRBV6-5
CDR3: ASRRQGFNYGYT

D: NA
J: TRBJ1-1
length: 13
V: TRBV6-5
CDR3: ASSRSGHQNTEAF

D: NA
J: TRBJ1-2
length: 11
V: TRBV7-9
CDR3: ASSLASSYGYT

D: NA
J: TRBJ1-1
length: 13
V: TRBV5-1
CDR3: ASSLVGPLDTEAF

D: TRBD1
J: TRBJ2-7
length: 13
V: TRBV6-5
CDR3: ASSKDRTVSYEQY

D: TRBD2
J: TRBJ2-7
length: 14
V: TRBV6-5
CDR3: ASSYSPSGSTYEQY